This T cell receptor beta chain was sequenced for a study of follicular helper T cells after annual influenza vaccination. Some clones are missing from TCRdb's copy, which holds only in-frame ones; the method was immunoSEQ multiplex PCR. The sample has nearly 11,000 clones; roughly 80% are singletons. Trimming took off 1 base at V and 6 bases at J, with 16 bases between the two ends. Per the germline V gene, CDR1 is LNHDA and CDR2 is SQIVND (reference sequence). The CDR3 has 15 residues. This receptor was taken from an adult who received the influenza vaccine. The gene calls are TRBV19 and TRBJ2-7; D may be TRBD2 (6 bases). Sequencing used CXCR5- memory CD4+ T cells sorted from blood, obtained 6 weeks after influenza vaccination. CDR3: CASSIVAAGTREQYF. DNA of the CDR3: TGTGCCAGTAGTATAGTGGCGGCAGGGACTCGCGAGCAGTACTTC.